This is a list of T cell receptor delta chains from one sample in a study of Vδ1+ human thymocytes. TCRdb used CATT to re-call clones from the multiplex PCR reads. The sample holds 50,000 to 60,000 delta-chain clones, approximately 15% seen once. Sequencing used Vdelta1+ gamma-delta thymocytes from the thymus. Source of these receptors: a girl under three years old who had congenital heart surgery. The CDR3 runs from the conserved cysteine through the conserved F or W. Each record gives: D gene, clone size, V gene, J gene, CDR3 protein, CDR3 DNA. The D gene is left open where the match is weak. Rows give clone size only sometimes, using once, few, many, or a class for an expanded clone.

D gene: TRDD3
clone size: few
V gene: TRDV1
J gene: TRDJ1
CDR3 protein: CALGARRPTGGYAAYTDKLIF
CDR3 DNA: TGTGCTCTTGGGGCCCGACGACCCACTGGGGGATACGCGGCCTACACCGATAAACTCATCTTT

D gene: TRDD3
clone size: few
V gene: TRDV1
J gene: TRDJ1
CDR3 protein: CALGEVDWSPKHWGTQTDKLIF
CDR3 DNA: TGTGCTCTTGGGGAAGTGGATTGGAGTCCCAAACACTGGGGGACTCAAACCGATAAACTCATCTTT

D gene: TRDD3
clone size: .
V gene: TRDV1
J gene: TRDJ1
CDR3 protein: CALGEPPRDLSQNWGWYTDKLIF
CDR3 DNA: TGTGCTCTTGGGGAGCCGCCTAGGGACCTCTCACAAAACTGGGGATGGTACACCGATAAACTCATCTTT

D gene: .
clone size: .
V gene: TRDV1
J gene: TRDJ1
CDR3 protein: CALGESEGSDKLIF
CDR3 DNA: TGTGCTCTTGGAGAGAGTGAGGGCTCCGATAAACTCATCTTT

D gene: .
clone size: few
V gene: TRDV1
J gene: TRDJ1
CDR3 protein: CALGHVHSGDPQRAKLIF
CDR3 DNA: TGTGCTCTTGGACATGTCCACTCGGGGGACCCCCAAAGGGCTAAACTCATCTTT

D gene: .
clone size: few
V gene: TRAV29/DV5
J gene: TRDJ1
CDR3 protein: CAASDVPVAVLCTDKLIF
CDR3 DNA: TGTGCAGCAAGCGACGTTCCTGTAGCTGTTTTGTGTACCGATAAACTCATCTTT

D gene: TRDD3
clone size: few
V gene: TRDV1
J gene: TRDJ1
CDR3 protein: CALVPSPVLGGHPGVPHKLIF
CDR3 DNA: TGTGCTCTTGTCCCTTCCCCAGTACTGGGGGGACACCCGGGGGTTCCACATAAACTCATCTTT

D gene: .
clone size: few
V gene: TRDV1
J gene: TRDJ1
CDR3 protein: CALGELLPSANGNHTDKLIF
CDR3 DNA: TGTGCTCTTGGGGAACTTTTGCCTTCCGCCAATGGAAACCACACCGATAAACTCATCTTT

D gene: TRDD3
clone size: .
V gene: TRDV1
J gene: TRDJ1
CDR3 protein: CALGEASFLPYWGIRGHKLIF
CDR3 DNA: TGTGCTCTTGGGGAAGCCTCCTTCCTCCCGTACTGGGGGATACGCGGCCATAAACTCATCTTT

D gene: TRDD3
clone size: .
V gene: TRDV1
J gene: TRDJ1
CDR3 protein: CALGELTVLGDSTDKLIF
CDR3 DNA: TGTGCTCTTGGGGAACTCACCGTACTGGGGGATAGTACCGATAAACTCATCTTT

D gene: TRDD3
clone size: few
V gene: TRDV1
J gene: TRDJ1
CDR3 protein: CALGELNPYEGTGVGTDKLIF
CDR3 DNA: TGTGCTCTTGGGGAACTAAACCCCTACGAAGGTACTGGGGTAGGGACCGATAAACTCATCTTT

D gene: TRDD3
clone size: .
V gene: TRDV1
J gene: TRDJ1
CDR3 protein: CALGESRSSTGGYIYHTDKPIF
CDR3 DNA: TGTGCTCTTGGGGAATCTCGGTCATCCACTGGGGGATACATATACCACACCGATAAACCCATCTTT

D gene: TRDD3
clone size: few
V gene: TRDV3
J gene: TRDJ1
CDR3 protein: CASFFRTPGDILGDTFDLNTDKLIF
CDR3 DNA: TGTGCCTCCTTCTTCCGAACCCCGGGAGATATACTGGGGGATACTTTCGACCTCAACACCGATAAACTCATCTTT

D gene: TRDD3
clone size: .
V gene: TRDV1
J gene: TRDJ1
CDR3 protein: CALGEKKGGLPTGGYTDKLIF
CDR3 DNA: TGTGCTCTTGGGGAAAAAAAGGGCGGACTCCCTACTGGGGGTTACACCGATAAACTCATCTTT

D gene: TRDD3
clone size: few
V gene: TRDV1
J gene: TRDJ1
CDR3 protein: CALGEPKIVGDTDTSYTDKLIF
CDR3 DNA: TGTGCTCTTGGGGAACCTAAGATCGTAGGGGATACTGACACCTCGTACACCGATAAACTCATCTTT

D gene: TRDD3
clone size: .
V gene: TRDV1
J gene: TRDJ1
CDR3 protein: CALGEPLLGFLTDKLIF
CDR3 DNA: TGTGCTCTTGGGGAGCCGTTACTGGGGTTCCTCACCGATAAACTCATCTTT

D gene: .
clone size: few
V gene: TRDV1
J gene: TRDJ2
CDR3 protein: CALGEIPERDWADGAAQLFF
CDR3 DNA: TGTGCTCTTGGGGAAATCCCGGAACGGGATTGGGCTGATGGGGCAGCACAACTCTTCTTT

D gene: TRDD2
clone size: few
V gene: TRDV1
J gene: TRDJ1
CDR3 protein: CALGEPSYAGGNTDKLIF
CDR3 DNA: TGTGCTCTTGGGGAACCTTCCTACGCGGGTGGAAACACCGATAAACTCATCTTT

D gene: .
clone size: few
V gene: TRDV1
J gene: TRDJ1
CDR3 protein: CALGELDASLGTPYTDKLIF
CDR3 DNA: TGTGCTCTTGGGGAACTAGACGCCTCCCTGGGAACCCCGTACACCGATAAACTCATCTTT

D gene: TRDD3
clone size: .
V gene: TRDV1
J gene: TRDJ1
CDR3 protein: CALGELGPGAGGYTDKLIF
CDR3 DNA: TGTGCTCTTGGGGAACTAGGGCCGGGAGCTGGGGGATACACCGATAAACTCATCTTT

D gene: TRDD3
clone size: few
V gene: TRDV1
J gene: TRDJ1
CDR3 protein: CALGTPSPLQLGDTLYYTDKLIF
CDR3 DNA: TGTGCTCTTGGGACTCCGTCCCCCCTTCAACTGGGGGATACACTTTATTACACCGATAAACTCATCTTT

D gene: .
clone size: few
V gene: TRDV1
J gene: TRDJ1
CDR3 protein: CALGEILLCGGDTDKLIF
CDR3 DNA: TGTGCTCTTGGGGAAATCCTACTTTGTGGGGGTGACACCGATAAACTCATCTTT

D gene: .
clone size: few
V gene: TRDV1
J gene: TRDJ1
CDR3 protein: CALGGPRDTGPTSPDKLIF
CDR3 DNA: TGTGCTCTTGGGGGCCCCCGTGATACTGGCCCAACCAGTCCCGATAAACTCATCTTT

D gene: .
clone size: .
V gene: TRDV1
J gene: TRDJ1
CDR3 protein: CALGAPRPKRDTALYTDKLIF
CDR3 DNA: TGTGCTCTTGGGGCTCCTCGCCCAAAACGTGATACGGCCCTTTACACCGATAAACTCATCTTT

D gene: .
clone size: .
V gene: TRDV1
J gene: TRDJ1
CDR3 protein: CALADRLGTDKLIF
CDR3 DNA: TGTGCTCTTGCAGATCGTCTGGGCACCGATAAACTCATCTTT

D gene: .
clone size: .
V gene: TRDV1
J gene: TRDJ1
CDR3 protein: CALGEGLPPNWGFGDYTDKLIF
CDR3 DNA: .

D gene: .
clone size: few
V gene: TRDV1
J gene: TRDJ1
CDR3 protein: CALGPRPGTDKLIF
CDR3 DNA: TGTGCTCTTGGGCCTCGACCGGGGACCGATAAACTCATCTTT

D gene: .
clone size: .
V gene: TRDV1
J gene: TRDJ1
CDR3 protein: CALGVPLTSFPGTDKLIF
CDR3 DNA: TGTGCTCTTGGGGTTCCGCTGACTTCCTTCCCGGGCACCGATAAACTCATCTTT

D gene: TRDD3
clone size: few
V gene: TRDV1
J gene: TRDJ1
CDR3 protein: CALGSRGPRVLGDYTDKLIF
CDR3 DNA: TGTGCTCTTGGGTCTAGGGGGCCTCGCGTACTGGGGGATTACACCGATAAACTCATCTTT